The 6 T cell receptor beta chains listed next were all sequenced from one sample in a study of T cells in Graves' hyperthyroidism and ophthalmopathy (dated 2019 in TCRdb). Preparation of the library involved multiplex PCR. The data were produced on an Illumina HiSeq 2000. TCR beta CDR3 regions were amplified from RNA transcripts. For the first round of RT-PCR on the TCR CDR3, the HTBI primer set was used together with the Qiagen OneStep RT-PCR kit. TCRdb ran its own pipeline on the public reads, namely fastp trimming at Q25 and MiXCR clone calling, and kept in-frame beta chains. Rows merge per CDR3 protein into single entries with the most common DNA and genes. A total of about 500,000 distinct CDR3 sequences appear in this sample, about a sixth of them only once. Around a sixth of the sample lies in the top ten. What was sequenced was blood. The receptor source for this set is a woman aged 18-29 years with Graves' hyperthyroidism.

This clonotype was counted between two and nine times. V is TRBV6-1 and J is TRBJ2-1; 9 bases agree with TRBD2. The CDR3 is made up of 14 amino acids. The germline gives CDR1 MNHNS, CDR2 SASEGT. With V trimmed by 2 bases and J by 4 bases, 0 bases remained unmatched. As DNA, the CDR3 is TGTGCCAGCAGTGAACTAGCGGGGTACAATGAGCAGTTCTTC. Amino acids: CASSELAGYNEQFF.

This chain joins TRBV7-9 and TRBJ2-5; D remains unclear. CDR1 and CDR2 from the germline V gene are SEHNR and FQNEAQ (reference sequence). Trimming took 1 base from V and 1 from J, leaving 7 bases between them. The CDR3 sequence is 14 residues long. DNA for the CDR3: TGTGCCAGCAGCTTAGAACAGCCCCAAGAGACCCAGTACTTC. Its protein is CASSLEQPQETQYF.

Concerning this clonotype itself: A clone one base away is much larger, so this may be a read error. This chain uses TRBV28 with TRBJ1-1, with D hard to call. CDR3 length: 13 amino acids. Looked up from germline, CDR1 is MDHEN and CDR2 is SYDVKM. The CDR3 coding sequence is TGTGCCGGCAGTTTACCAGTGAACACTGAAGCTTTCTTT. This encodes CAGSLPVNTEAFF.

This clonotype occurred many times. J is TRBJ2-4 and V is TRBV7-6; weak D call: TRBD2 (6 bases). The V gene's germline CDR1 is SGHVS and CDR2 FNYEAQ. Trimming cost V 2 bases and J 0 bases, with 11 bases left between them. This CDR3 has 16 residues. The DNA for the CDR3 is TGTGCCAGCAGCTTACCTTGGGGACTAGCCAAAAACATTCAGTACTTC. It translates to CASSLPWGLAKNIQYF.

J is TRBJ1-4 and V is TRBV19, with TRBD1 as a possible D gene (5 bases). The CDR3 extends over 16 amino acids. The V and J ends lost 2 bases and 4 bases respectively, with 14 bases between them. Germline CDR1 and CDR2: LNHDA and SQIVND (reference sequence). CDR3 nucleotide sequence: TGTGCCAGTAGTATATACGGGGACGGACTTAATGAAAAACTGTTTTTT. This sequence encodes CASSIYGDGLNEKLFF.

J is TRBJ2-2 and V is TRBV2, with D possibly being TRBD1 (5 bases). This CDR3 contains 15 residues. CDR1 is SNHLY and CDR2 is FYNNEI in the germline V gene. The germline V and J ends were trimmed by 6 bases and 3 bases, with 14 bases remaining between them. The DNA for the CDR3 is TGTGCCAGCAGGTCCGATCCACAGGACACCGGGGAGCTGTTTTTT. This sequence encodes CASRSDPQDTGELFF.